This TCR beta chain was sequenced during a study of blood T cell repertoires in COVID-19. Looking at the study overall: There were acute and convalescent COVID-19 samples, and they came from the United States, Italy and Spain. T cells, B-cell-depleted T cells, or PBMCs supplied cDNA or gDNA.

Per the authors' pipeline: How many nucleated cells were present was estimated from reference gene primer amplification. Clones were sequenced by immunoSEQ multiplex PCR, and TCRdb holds only the in-frame ones, with some missing. V, J and clone size derive from that table, while D and trimming were established from the DNA sequence. The table shows 50,000 or so clones, with approximately 88% occurring only once. CDR1 SGHRS and CDR2 YFSETQ come from the germline V gene. Trimming removed 5 bases from V and 3 bases from J; junction bases left unmatched: 8. This CDR3 is built from 15 residues. The chain joins TRBV5-1 to TRBJ2-7, with 10 bases matching TRBD2. Sequences were obtained from peripheral blood. The sequence came from a man between 65 and 85 years old with acute or convalescent COVID-19. The CDR3 region has the DNA TGCGCCAGCAGAAAACTAGCGGGGCAGCGCTACGAGCAGTACTTC. Translating it yields CASRKLAGQRYEQYF.